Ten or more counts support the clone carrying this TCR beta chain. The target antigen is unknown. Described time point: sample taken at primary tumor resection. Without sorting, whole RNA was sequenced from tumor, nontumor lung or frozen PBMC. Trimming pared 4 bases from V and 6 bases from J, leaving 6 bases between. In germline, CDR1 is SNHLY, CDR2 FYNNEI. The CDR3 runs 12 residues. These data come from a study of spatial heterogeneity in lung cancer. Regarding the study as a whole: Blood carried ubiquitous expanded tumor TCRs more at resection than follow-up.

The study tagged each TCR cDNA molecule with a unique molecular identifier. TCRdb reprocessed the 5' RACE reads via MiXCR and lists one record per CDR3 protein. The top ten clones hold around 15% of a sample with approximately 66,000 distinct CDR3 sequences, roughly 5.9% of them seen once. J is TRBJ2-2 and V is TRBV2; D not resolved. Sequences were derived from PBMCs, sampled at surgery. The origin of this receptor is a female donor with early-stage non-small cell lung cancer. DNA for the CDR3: TGTGCCAGCAGTGTGGAGTCCGGGGAGCTGTTTTTT. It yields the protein CASSVESGELFF. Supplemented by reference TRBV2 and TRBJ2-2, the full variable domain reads EPEVTQTPSHQVTQMGQEVILRCVPISNHLYFYWYRQILGQKVEFLVSFYNNEISEKSEIFDDQFSVERPDGSNFTLKIRSTKLEDSAMYFCASSVESGELFFGEGSRLTVL.